Each of the 17 T cell receptor beta chains below was sequenced from the same sample in a study of T-cell reconstitution after alpha-beta-depleted transplantation in children. Library preparation (for TCRbeta) was performed with unique molecular identifiers. TCRdb called the PCR reads again in MiXCR, with one record for every CDR3 protein. Of about 540,000 distinct CDR3 sequences listed, 15% to 20% are singletons. The sequencing used PBMCs from the stem cell graft donor, collected from the stem cell graft. The receptors were gathered from a human donor who donated a stem cell graft to a child with acute lymphoblastic leukemia.

The chain carries TRBV20-1 and TRBJ2-1, with TRBD1 matching 7 bases. The CDR3 consists of 14 residues. V lost 4 bases, J lost 1 base, and 4 bases stayed unmatched. CDR1 DFQATT and CDR2 SNEGSKA come from the germline V gene (reference sequence). Written as DNA, the CDR3 is TGCAGTGCTACGCGGACAGGATCCTACAATGAGCAGTTCTTC. Its protein is CSATRTGSYNEQFF.

The rearrangement joins TRBV5-1 to TRBJ1-1; 10 bases match TRBD1. The CDR3 runs to 14 residues. With 0 bases clipped from V and 4 bases from J, the junction kept 0 bases outside the gene matches. Per germline, CDR1 SGHRS and CDR2 YFSETQ. The CDR3 DNA follows: TGCGCCAGCAGCTTGGGGGACAGGGGCACTGAAGCTTTCTTT. Amino acid sequence: CASSLGDRGTEAFF.

V usage is TRBV20-1 and J usage is TRBJ1-2; no clear D gene. CDR1 and CDR2 from the germline V gene are DFQATT and SNEGSKA (reference sequence). This CDR3 is 13 amino acids long. The germline V and J ends were trimmed by 3 bases and 3 bases, with 11 bases remaining between them. CDR3 sequence: CSASLQRDYGYTF. The CDR3 DNA sequence: TGCAGTGCTAGTCTCCAGAGGGACTATGGCTACACCTTC.

A few counts support this clonotype. The CDR3: CASSYSTSRPYNEQFF. Written as DNA, the CDR3 is TGTGCCAGCAGTTACTCGACGTCTAGGCCCTACAATGAGCAGTTCTTC. The V call is TRBV6-5, the J call TRBJ2-1; D remains unclear. The germline V gene encodes CDR1 MNHEY and CDR2 SVGAGI. V was cut by 0 bases and J by 2 bases, with 11 bases left in between. CDR3 length equals 16 residues.

This clonotype was detected a few times. The chain links TRBV5-1 to TRBJ2-2; 14 positions agree with TRBD2. J was trimmed by 5 bases and V by 7 bases; bases with no gene match: 7. Per the germline V gene, CDR1 is SGHRS and CDR2 is YFSETQ. CDR3 length: 16 residues. The CDR3 nucleotides read TGCGCCAGCGCCGGACTAGCGGGAGGAGGAACCGGGGAGCTGTTTTTT. Amino acids: CASAGLAGGGTGELFF.

The chain combines TRBV4-1 with TRBJ2-1, with 9 bases matching TRBD1. Germline assignment: CDR1 MGHRA and CDR2 YSYEKL. The CDR3 extends over 14 amino acids. With V trimmed by 4 bases and J by 3 bases, 1 base remained unmatched. CDR3 amino acids: CASSPDRGYNEQFF. CDR3 nucleotide sequence: TGCGCCAGCAGCCCGGACAGGGGCTACAATGAGCAGTTCTTC.

In its sample, this clonotype was seen a few times. A read error may explain this, as a much larger clone is one base away. V usage is TRBV7-2 and J usage is TRBJ1-1, with 7 bases lining up with TRBD1. Germline-derived CDR1 and CDR2 are SGHTA and FQGNSA. The J segment lost 4 bases and the V segment lost 2 bases, leaving 1 base of the junction unmatched. The CDR3 length is 13 residues. The CDR3 sequence: CASSLTGATEAFF. The CDR3 DNA follows: TGTGCCAGCAGCTTAACAGGGGCCACTGAAGCTTTCTTT.

The chain carries TRBV24-1 and TRBJ2-7; D unclear. Trimming removed 4 bases at V and 2 bases at J, with 14 bases between. Per germline, CDR1 KGHDR and CDR2 SFDVKD. The CDR3 length is 15 residues. The CDR3 nucleotides read TGTGCCACCAGTGACTCCGACTGGGGTCCCTACGAGCAGTACTTC. It yields the protein CATSDSDWGPYEQYF.

This clonotype was seen ten or more times. This rearrangement joins TRBV20-1 to TRBJ2-7; 8 positions agree with TRBD2. There are 15 residues in the CDR3. V shed 0 bases, J shed 3 bases, and the junction held 7 bases outside the gene matches. Per the germline V gene, CDR1 is DFQATT and CDR2 is SNEGSKA (reference sequence). The CDR3 DNA reads TGCAGTGCTAGAGATCAGGGACTAGGATTCTACGAGCAGTACTTC. Its translation is CSARDQGLGFYEQYF.

Worth noting for this clonotype: One end of the junction does not line up with germline, which may come from a read error. The chain recombines TRBV12-3 or TRBV12-4 with TRBJ1-1, with 7 bases that match TRBD1. The length of the CDR3 is 18 residues. Here the CDR3 reads CTSSLTTARTGWNTEAFF. DNA of the CDR3: TGTACCAGCAGTTTAACAACTGCCCGGACAGGTTGGAACACTGAAGCTTTCTTT.

J is TRBJ2-1 and V is TRBV12-3 or TRBV12-4; 9 bases line up with TRBD2. J was trimmed by 9 bases and V by 7 bases; bases with no gene match: 10. This CDR3 contains 14 residues. CDR3 coding DNA: TGTGCCAGCAATCAGGTAGCGGGAGCTTCTGAGCAGTTCTTC. It codes for CASNQVAGASEQFF.

The chain recombines TRBV5-1 with TRBJ2-5; D perhaps matches TRBD2 (6 bases). Trimming took 1 base from V and 3 from J, leaving 10 bases between them. Germline lookup yields CDR1 SGHRS and CDR2 YFSETQ. The CDR3 length is 14 residues. CDR3 region: CASSLMGGKETQYF. The DNA for the CDR3 is TGCGCCAGCAGCTTGATGGGGGGAAAAGAGACCCAGTACTTC.

The table lists this clonotype with a few counts. This chain connects TRBV6-5 to TRBJ1-5; D remains unclear. Trimming pared 2 bases from V and 3 bases from J, leaving 17 bases between. This CDR3 comprises 17 residues. CDR1 MNHEY and CDR2 SVGAGI come from the germline V gene. CDR3 loop: CASSYAEIPLYNQPQHF. The DNA of the CDR3 is TGTGCCAGCAGTTACGCGGAGATACCCCTCTACAATCAGCCCCAGCATTTT.

This chain uses TRBV5-1 with TRBJ1-1, with D maybe TRBD1 (6 bases). Trimming took 0 bases from V and 4 from J, leaving 13 bases between them. Germline V lookup: CDR1 SGHRS, CDR2 YFSETQ. This CDR3 has 15 residues. CDR3 in DNA: TGCGCCAGCAGCTTGGAGGGGGGGGTCGCCACTGAAGCTTTCTTT. Its translation is CASSLEGGVATEAFF.

The chain links TRBV5-1 to TRBJ2-1; D may correspond to TRBD1 or TRBD2 (5 bases each). Germline V CDR1 and CDR2: SGHRS, YFSETQ. Trimming took off 4 bases at V and 4 bases at J, with 12 bases between the two ends. The CDR3 totals 14 residues. CDR3: CASSESGAYNEQFF. The DNA for the CDR3 is TGCGCCAGCAGCGAATCCGGGGCTTACAATGAGCAGTTCTTC.

The chain links TRBV12-3 or TRBV12-4 to TRBJ2-1; 9 positions match TRBD1. The V segment lost 6 bases and the J segment 7 bases; nucleotides outside the gene matches: 10. The CDR3 totals 15 residues. CDR3 nucleotides: TGTGCCAGCAGCCCCCGGACAGGGGCTTCGAATGAGCAGTTCTTC. The encoded protein is CASSPRTGASNEQFF.

The rearrangement uses TRBV4-1 and TRBJ2-4, with D possibly being TRBD1 (6 bases). Looked up from germline, CDR1 is MGHRA and CDR2 is YSYEKL. The V gene lost 3 bases and the J gene lost 2 bases, with 14 bases spanning the gap. CDR3 length: 16 amino acids. CDR3 coding DNA: TGCGCCAGCAGCCAGGGGGCAGGGGATACCAAAAACATTCAGTACTTC. Translated: CASSQGAGDTKNIQYF.